Included here is one TCR beta chain sequence, with context. Its target is unknown. The sample comes from a study of somatic mutations in cytotoxic T cells in rheumatoid arthritis. Overall study: Flow sorting of some V beta antibody-stained T cells reached nearly 100% purity, with V beta1+ cells also TCRB-sequenced.

The study's findings and limits: The modest underrepresentation of TRBV07 observed in rheumatoid arthritis patients was not subjected to multiple-comparison adjustment. CD8+ T cells showed clonality that did not differ significantly between patients with rheumatoid arthritis and age-matched healthy controls.

With median age 56 years (range roughly 20-75) and roughly 60% female, healthy controls came from blood donor buffy coats. Clones were sequenced by immunoSEQ multiplex PCR, and TCRdb holds only the in-frame ones, with some missing. The repertoire includes thousands of clones, 60% to 75% of them detected once, and approximately 46% sits in the top ten. The CDR3 covers 14 residues. The V end lost 4 bases, the J end lost 4 bases, and 10 bases lay between the germline ends. Germline CDR1 is MNHNY and CDR2 is SVGAGI (reference sequence). V usage is TRBV6-6 and J usage is TRBJ2-2, with a tentative D call TRBD1 (6 bases). Sequencing was performed on CD8+ T cells sorted from blood. The clonotype originates from a man aged 40-50 years in good health. This CDR3 reads CASSWDTGTGELFF. DNA of the CDR3: TGTGCCAGCAGTTGGGACACAGGCACCGGGGAGCTGTTTTTT.